This TCR beta chain was sequenced during a study of CD8 T cells in Susac syndrome. Study results and caveats: Acknowledgment was made by the study that its TCR sequencing and HLA analysis involved a relatively small number of individuals.

It was with random hexamers that roughly 0.45 to 1 ug RNA was reverse transcribed. TCRdb ran MiXCR on the immunoSEQ multiplex PCR reads and lists one entry per CDR3 protein. Seen here are almost 450,000 distinct CDR3 sequences, approximately 85% observed once, and the top ten hold roughly 0.11%. As concerns this clonotype: The antigen is undetermined.

From blood CD8+ and CD4+ T cells, TCR beta sequences were generated. Treatment-naive patients with stable or active relapsing-remitting disease served as multiple sclerosis controls. Germline loops: CDR1 SGHRS, CDR2 YFSETQ. The CDR3 has 15 residues. Trimming stripped 1 base from V and 4 bases from J, with 11 bases between. This clonotype was sampled from a human donor with multiple sclerosis. Specimen: CD8+ T cells from PBMCs. The chain joins TRBV5-1 to TRBJ2-2; D possibly uses TRBD1 or TRBD2 (6 bases each). CDR3 bases: TGCGCCAGCAGCTTGAGTCCGGGGGCCACCGGGGAGCTGTTTTTT. Translation: CASSLSPGATGELFF.